The next 21 T cell receptor beta chains were all read from a single sample in a study of T-cell reconstitution after alpha-beta-depleted transplantation in children. Researchers prepared the TCRbeta library using unique molecular identifiers, the study reports. From the PCR reads, TCRdb called clonotypes with MiXCR, one entry per CDR3 protein. The sample includes hundreds of thousands of distinct CDR3 sequences, about 9.2% seen only once; the top ten take 5.5% to 8%. The starting material was PBMCs from the stem cell graft donor, obtained from the stem cell graft. These receptors were taken from a human donor who donated a stem cell graft to a child with acute lymphoblastic leukemia.

This clonotype came up many times. The chain uses TRBV4-3 and TRBJ2-1; D call uncertain. CDR3 length: 12 amino acids. Deletions cut 2 bases from V and 3 bases from J, with 2 bases between. The germline V gene encodes CDR1 LGHNA and CDR2 YSLEER. CDR3 in amino acids: CASSQNYNEQFF. CDR3 coding DNA: TGCGCCAGCAGCCAAAACTACAATGAGCAGTTCTTC.

This clonotype has ten or more counts. The chain carries TRBV20-1 and TRBJ2-7, with a possible D match to TRBD1 (5 bases). Germline V gene sequence: CDR1 DFQATT, CDR2 SNEGSKA (reference sequence). V lost 1 base and J 3 bases, leaving 16 bases between the germline ends. The CDR3 length is 15 residues. The CDR3 spells CSARGVGHGFYEQYF. In DNA, the CDR3 is TGCAGTGCTAGAGGGGTGGGGCACGGGTTCTACGAGCAGTACTTC.

This clonotype has just a few counts. CDR3 sequence: CASSPVGGTRIGETQYF. CDR3 bases: TGTGCCAGCTCACCAGTTGGGGGGACCCGAATCGGAGAGACCCAGTACTTC. J is TRBJ2-5 and V is TRBV18, with a weak D call TRBD2 (6 bases). Germline lookup yields CDR1 KGHSH and CDR2 LQKENI. This CDR3 region has 17 residues. The V and J ends lost 2 bases and 4 bases respectively, with 20 bases between them.

The chain uses TRBV11-2 and TRBJ2-7; TRBD2 aligns across 14 bases. Losses at the gene ends were 0 bases for V and 4 bases for J; bases not matched to a gene: 5. Germline loops: CDR1 SGHAT, CDR2 FQNNGV. CDR3 length: 17 amino acids. The CDR3 reads CASSLDMTSGGEYEQYF. CDR3 bases: TGTGCCAGCAGCTTAGATATGACTAGCGGGGGGGAATACGAGCAGTACTTC. The entire variable domain, with the rest obtained from reference TRBV11-2 and TRBJ2-7, is as follows: EAGVAQSPRYKIIEKRQSVAFWCNPISGHATLYWYQQILGQGPKLLIQFQNNGVVDDSQLPKDRFSAERLKGVDSTLKIQPAKLEDSAVYLCASSLDMTSGGEYEQYFGPGTRLTVT.

The chain recombines TRBV20-1 with TRBJ2-3, with D possibly TRBD2 on 5 matching bases. The V gene's germline CDR1 is DFQATT and CDR2 SNEGSKA (reference sequence). This CDR3 is 12 amino acids long. With 8 bases removed from V and 6 bases from J, the gap between germline ends came to 15 bases. Written as DNA, the CDR3 is TGCAGTACACAAACTTCGGGGGATACGCAGTATTTT. Translated: CSTQTSGDTQYF.

In this sample, this clonotype turned up many times. The chain combines TRBV10-1 with TRBJ2-2; 11 nucleotides line up with TRBD2. The CDR3 totals 14 residues. Unmatched junction bases numbered 2, after V lost 4 bases and J lost 7 bases. Germline loops: CDR1 WNHNN, CDR2 SYGVQD (reference sequence). The CDR3: CASSGLAGSGELFF. DNA of the CDR3: TGCGCCAGCAGTGGACTAGCGGGGAGCGGGGAGCTGTTTTTT.

This clonotype was found many times. The chain is built from TRBV6-1 and TRBJ2-5; possibly TRBD1 for D (7 bases). The V gene lost 5 bases and the J gene lost 7 bases, with 20 bases spanning the gap. Germline V gene data show CDR1 as MNHNS and CDR2 as SASEGT. CDR3 length equals 15 residues. CDR3 protein: CASSKPTGTSLTQYF. DNA of the CDR3: TGTGCCAGCAGTAAGCCGACAGGGACTTCATTGACCCAGTACTTC.

This chain uses TRBV4-3 with TRBJ1-1; D gene uncertain. The CDR3 is 14 residues long. The germline gives CDR1 LGHNA, CDR2 YSLEER. The ends were cut back, 2 bases at V and 0 bases at J, with 7 bases in the middle. The CDR3 loop is CASSQRTVNTEAFF. The CDR3, as DNA: TGCGCCAGCAGCCAACGAACAGTGAACACTGAAGCTTTCTTT.

This clonotype was found a few times. This chain connects TRBV20-1 to TRBJ2-7; 8 bases match TRBD1. With 0 bases clipped from V and 2 bases from J, the junction kept 6 bases outside the gene matches. The CDR3 length is 15 residues. The germline V gene has CDR1 DFQATT and CDR2 SNEGSKA (reference sequence). CDR3 in amino acids: CSARDRGTGTYEQYF. The CDR3 nucleotides read TGCAGTGCTAGAGATAGGGGGACAGGTACCTACGAGCAGTACTTC.

This rearrangement joins TRBV4-2 to TRBJ2-7; 10 positions agree with TRBD2. V was pared by 1 base and J by 4 bases, with 7 bases of the junction left unmatched. Germline assignment: CDR1 LGHNA and CDR2 YNFKEQ. The CDR3 runs to 16 residues. The DNA for the CDR3 is TGTGCCAGCAGCCAAGCGCAAGCGGGGGGGTATTACGAGCAGTACTTC. Translating it yields CASSQAQAGGYYEQYF.

In this sample, this clonotype turned up a few times. The chain has TRBV12-3 or TRBV12-4 and TRBJ1-4; no firm D call. The CDR3 is 12 amino acids. The CDR3 DNA sequence: TGTGCAACGGCCCTCCGGGCCCCCGCACTGTTTTTT. It translates to CATALRAPALFF.

This clonotype was picked up a small number of times. The chain recombines TRBV7-2 with TRBJ2-5; TRBD1 matches 7 bases. This CDR3 is 13 amino acids long. V was clipped by 5 bases and J by 4 bases; unmatched bases: 4. CDR1 is SGHTA and CDR2 is FQGNSA in the germline V gene. The CDR3 loop is CASSNRQGETQYF. CDR3 sequence (DNA): TGTGCCAGCAGCAACAGACAGGGAGAGACCCAGTACTTC.

The chain uses TRBV6-1 and TRBJ1-2; D ambiguous. V lost 6 bases and J lost 4, with 12 bases in between. From germline, CDR1 is MNHNS and CDR2 SASEGT. The CDR3 consists of 13 residues. The CDR3 region is CASSLDRTYGYTF. The CDR3 DNA reads as TGTGCCAGCAGCCTTGACCGCACCTATGGCTACACCTTC.

This clonotype was counted only a few times. V gene TRBV5-1 combines with J gene TRBJ2-7, with TRBD2 as a possible D gene (6 bases). The V end lost 0 bases, the J end lost 1 base, and 11 bases lay between the germline ends. Germline V CDR1 and CDR2: SGHRS, YFSETQ. The CDR3 length is 15 residues. CDR3 protein: CASSLEPGLSYEQYF. The CDR3 region has the DNA TGCGCCAGCAGCTTGGAACCGGGACTTTCCTACGAGCAGTACTTC. Full variable domain (missing parts from reference TRBV5-1 and TRBJ2-7): KAGVTQTPRYLIKTRGQQVTLSCSPISGHRSVSWYQQTPGQGLQFLFEYFSETQRNKGNFPGRFSGRQFSNSRSEMNVSTLELGDSALYLCASSLEPGLSYEQYFGPGTRLTVT.

This chain uses TRBV14 with TRBJ2-7, with unresolved D. The V end lost 1 base, the J end lost 6 bases, and 10 bases lay between the germline ends. Germline V gene data show CDR1 as SGHDN and CDR2 as FVKESK. The CDR3 consists of 13 residues. CDR3: CASSQGWRGEQYF. The CDR3 nucleotides are TGTGCCAGCAGCCAAGGGTGGCGCGGCGAGCAGTACTTC.

V usage is TRBV19 and J usage is TRBJ2-5; the D gene is possibly TRBD1 (6 bases). Germline CDR1 is LNHDA and CDR2 is SQIVND (reference sequence). The CDR3 spans 14 residues. The V gene lost 5 bases and the J gene lost 2 bases, with 12 bases spanning the gap. The CDR3 sequence is CASSPRGIQETQYF. As DNA, the CDR3 is TGTGCCAGTAGTCCAAGGGGGATTCAAGAGACCCAGTACTTC.

In its sample, this clonotype was seen many times. The chain employs TRBV27 and TRBJ1-5; 9 bases line up with TRBD1. Germline trimming cut 4 bases from V and 6 bases from J; bases unmatched to any gene: 1. This CDR3 region has 13 residues. CDR1 MNHEY and CDR2 SMNVEV come from the germline V gene (reference sequence). The CDR3 is CASSSQGAQPQHF. DNA of the CDR3: TGTGCCAGCAGTTCACAGGGGGCTCAGCCCCAGCATTTT.

The CDR3 protein is CASWGSSYNSPLHF. DNA for the CDR3: TGTGCCAGCTGGGGCAGCTCCTATAATTCACCCCTCCACTTT. The V and J genes are TRBV6-2 or TRBV6-3 and TRBJ1-6, with TRBD1 as a possible D gene (5 bases). The germline gives CDR1 MNHEY, CDR2 SVGEGT. The CDR3 extends over 14 amino acids. V was pared by 8 bases and J by 0 bases, with 8 bases between.

The table lists this clonotype with a few counts. The CDR3 nucleotides are TGTGCCAGCTCACCACCGGGCATCCAAGAGACCCAGTACTTC. This encodes CASSPPGIQETQYF. The chain has TRBV18 and TRBJ2-5; no reliable D call. V lost 0 bases and J lost 1, with 6 bases in between. Germline V gives CDR1 KGHSH, CDR2 LQKENI. CDR3 length equals 14 residues.

The chain uses TRBV25-1 and TRBJ2-1; D not certain. Germline-derived CDR1 and CDR2 are MGHDK and SYGVNS. The CDR3 is 16 residues long. V lost 2 bases to trimming and J lost 8 bases, with 19 bases between them. In DNA, the CDR3 is TGTGCCAGCAGTGAACCGCGCGGACGGTTGATCCATGAGCAGTTCTTC. Protein sequence: CASSEPRGRLIHEQFF. The whole variable domain, remainder taken from reference TRBV25-1 and TRBJ2-1, is EADIYQTPRYLVIGTGKKITLECSQTMGHDKMYWYQQDPGMELHLIHYSYGVNSTEKGDLSSESTVSRIRTEHFPLTLESARPSHTSQYLCASSEPRGRLIHEQFFGPGTRLTVL.

This clonotype was recorded a few times. The V and J genes are TRBV7-8 and TRBJ1-1; D ambiguous. V lost 0 bases and J lost 5, with 10 bases in between. Germline V gives CDR1 SGHVS, CDR2 FQNEAQ. This CDR3 contains 14 residues. The CDR3 DNA reads as TGTGCCAGCAGCTTAGCGGATTGGCAGACTGAAGCTTTCTTT. Translated: CASSLADWQTEAFF. Based on the CDR3 plus reference TRBV7-8 and TRBJ1-1, the full variable domain is GAGVSQSPRYKVAKRGQDVALRCDPISGHVSLFWYQQALGQGPEFLTYFQNEAQLDKSGLPSDRFFAERPEGSVSTLKIQRTQQEDSAVYLCASSLADWQTEAFFGQGTRLTVV.